This T cell receptor (beta chain) was found in a study of OX40 agonist ivuxolimab in advanced cancers. The CDR3 extends over 13 amino acids. Germline assignment: CDR1 MDHEN and CDR2 SYDVKM. V was pared by 6 bases and J by 2 bases, with 10 bases between. This table comes from immunoSEQ multiplex PCR, and its TCRdb copy is limited to in-frame clones, with some not included. Among approximately 78,000 clones listed, about 88% were seen once. The rearrangement links TRBV28 to TRBJ1-1, with D maybe TRBD1 (5 bases). The sample in question was CD4+ or CD8+ T cells sorted from blood, obtained in a trial of the OX40 agonist ivuxolimab. This receptor was taken from an adult with an advanced solid tumor such as melanoma, head and neck, liver or kidney cancer. The chain's CDR3 is CASRLTANTEAFF. CDR3 in DNA: TGTGCCAGCAGACTGACAGCTAACACTGAAGCTTTCTTT.